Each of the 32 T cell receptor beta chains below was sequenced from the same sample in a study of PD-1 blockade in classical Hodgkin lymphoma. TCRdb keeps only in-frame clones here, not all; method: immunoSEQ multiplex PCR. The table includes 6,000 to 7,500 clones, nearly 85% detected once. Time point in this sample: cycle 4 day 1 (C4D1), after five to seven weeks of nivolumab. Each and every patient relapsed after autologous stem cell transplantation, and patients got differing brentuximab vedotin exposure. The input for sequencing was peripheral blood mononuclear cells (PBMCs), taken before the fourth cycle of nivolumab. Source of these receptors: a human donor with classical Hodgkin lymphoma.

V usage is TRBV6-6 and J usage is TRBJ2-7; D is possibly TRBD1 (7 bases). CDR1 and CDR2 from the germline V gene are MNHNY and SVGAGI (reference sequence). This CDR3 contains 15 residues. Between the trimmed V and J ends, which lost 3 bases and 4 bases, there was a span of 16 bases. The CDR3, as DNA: TGTGCCAGCAGTTATAGCGGAGGGGGCGGGTACGAGCAGTACTTC. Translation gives CASSYSGGGGYEQYF.

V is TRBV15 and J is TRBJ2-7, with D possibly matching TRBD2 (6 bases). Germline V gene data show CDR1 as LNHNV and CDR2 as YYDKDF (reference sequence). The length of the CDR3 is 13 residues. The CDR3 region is CGPRRDCTYEQYF. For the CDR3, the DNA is TGTGGCCCGCGGCGGGATTGCACCTACGAGCAGTACTTC.

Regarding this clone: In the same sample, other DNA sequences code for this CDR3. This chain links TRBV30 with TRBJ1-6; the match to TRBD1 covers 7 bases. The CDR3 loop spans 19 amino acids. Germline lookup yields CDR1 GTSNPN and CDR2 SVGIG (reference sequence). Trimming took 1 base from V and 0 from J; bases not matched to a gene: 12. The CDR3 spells CAWSGRAGGLSSYNSPLHF. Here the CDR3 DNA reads TGTGCCTGGAGTGGACGGGCAGGGGGTCTTAGCTCCTATAATTCACCCCTCCACTTT.

The CDR3 DNA reads as TGCAGCGCCGGGCCATCCTACGAGCAGTACTTC. It is translated as CSAGPSYEQYF. The genes are TRBV29-1 and TRBJ2-7; D uncertain. The CDR3 length is 11 residues. V was cut by 7 bases and J by 1 base, with 8 bases left in between. Germline CDR1 and CDR2: SQVTM and ANQGSEA.

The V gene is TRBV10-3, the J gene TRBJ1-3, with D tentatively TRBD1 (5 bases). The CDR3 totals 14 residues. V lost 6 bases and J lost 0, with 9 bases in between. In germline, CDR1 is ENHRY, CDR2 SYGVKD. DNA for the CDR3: TGTGCCATCAGACAGGCCGACTCTGGAAACACCATATATTTT. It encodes CAIRQADSGNTIYF.

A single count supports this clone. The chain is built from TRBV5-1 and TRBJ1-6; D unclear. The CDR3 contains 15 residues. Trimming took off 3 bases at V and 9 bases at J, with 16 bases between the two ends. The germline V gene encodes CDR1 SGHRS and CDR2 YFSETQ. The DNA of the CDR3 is TGCGCCAGCAGCTGGATGGCGGAGGGAGTTTCACCCCTCCACTTT. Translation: CASSWMAEGVSPLHF.

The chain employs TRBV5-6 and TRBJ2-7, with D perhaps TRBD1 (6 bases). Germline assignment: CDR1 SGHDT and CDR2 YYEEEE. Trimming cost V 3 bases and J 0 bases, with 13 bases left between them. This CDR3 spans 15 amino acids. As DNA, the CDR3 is TGTGCCAGCAGCTCGACAGGAGAGAGCTCCTACGAGCAGTACTTC. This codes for CASSSTGESSYEQYF.

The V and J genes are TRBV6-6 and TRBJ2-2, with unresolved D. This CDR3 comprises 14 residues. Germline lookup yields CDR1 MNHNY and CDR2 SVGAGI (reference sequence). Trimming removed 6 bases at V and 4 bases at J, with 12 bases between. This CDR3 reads CASSRPPGTGELFF. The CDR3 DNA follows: TGTGCCAGCAGCCGACCACCTGGCACCGGGGAGCTGTTTTTT.

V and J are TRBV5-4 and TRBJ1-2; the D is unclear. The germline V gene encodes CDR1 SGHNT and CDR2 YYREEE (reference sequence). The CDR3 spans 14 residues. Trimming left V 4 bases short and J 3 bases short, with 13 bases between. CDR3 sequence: CASSPREWDYGYTF. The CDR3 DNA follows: TGTGCCAGCAGCCCGAGAGAGTGGGACTATGGCTACACCTTC.

The CDR3 loop reads CASSLARADQETQYF. In DNA form, the CDR3 reads TGCGCCAGCAGCTTGGCCAGGGCAGACCAAGAGACCCAGTACTTC. This sequence joins TRBV5-1 and TRBJ2-5, with TRBD1 as a possible D gene (5 bases). Trimming pared 0 bases from V and 0 bases from J, leaving 9 bases between. The germline V gene encodes CDR1 SGHRS and CDR2 YFSETQ. The CDR3 totals 15 residues.

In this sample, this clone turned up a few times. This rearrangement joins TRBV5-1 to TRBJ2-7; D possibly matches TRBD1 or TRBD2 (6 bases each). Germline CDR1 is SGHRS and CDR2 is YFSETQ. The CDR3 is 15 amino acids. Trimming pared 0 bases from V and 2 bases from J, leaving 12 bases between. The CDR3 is CASSLAAGQTYEQYF. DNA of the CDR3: TGCGCCAGCAGCTTGGCCGCGGGACAAACCTACGAGCAGTACTTC.

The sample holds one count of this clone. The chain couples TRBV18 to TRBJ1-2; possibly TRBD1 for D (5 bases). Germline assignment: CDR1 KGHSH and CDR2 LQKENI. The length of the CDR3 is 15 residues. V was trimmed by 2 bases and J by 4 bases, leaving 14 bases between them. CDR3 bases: TGTGCCAGCTCACCAGGGGACCGAAAACTCTATGGCTACACCTTC. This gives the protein CASSPGDRKLYGYTF.

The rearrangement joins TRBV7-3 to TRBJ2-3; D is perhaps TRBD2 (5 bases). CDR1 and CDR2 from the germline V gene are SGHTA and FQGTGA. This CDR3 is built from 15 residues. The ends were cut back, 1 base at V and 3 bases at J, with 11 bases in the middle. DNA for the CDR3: TGTGCCAGCAGCTTAAGGGTCGGGGAGACAGATACGCAGTATTTT. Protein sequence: CASSLRVGETDTQYF. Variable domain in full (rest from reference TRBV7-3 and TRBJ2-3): GAGVSQTPSNKVTEKGKYVELRCDPISGHTALYWYRQSLGQGPEFLIYFQGTGAADDSGLPNDRFFAVRPEGSVSTLKIQRTERGDSAVYLCASSLRVGETDTQYFGPGTRLTVL.

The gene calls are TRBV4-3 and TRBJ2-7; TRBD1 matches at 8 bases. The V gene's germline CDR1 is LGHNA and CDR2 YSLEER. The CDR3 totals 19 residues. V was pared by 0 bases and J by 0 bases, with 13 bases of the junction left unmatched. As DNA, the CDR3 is TGCGCCAGCAGCCAAGAAGGAGAGGGATGGACAGGGAGCTCCTACGAGCAGTACTTC. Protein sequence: CASSQEGEGWTGSSYEQYF.

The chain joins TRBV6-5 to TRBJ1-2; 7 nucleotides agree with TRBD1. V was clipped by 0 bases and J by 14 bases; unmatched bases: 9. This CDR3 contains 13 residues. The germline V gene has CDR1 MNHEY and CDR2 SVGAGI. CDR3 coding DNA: TGTGCCAGCAGTTACTCGAGCCCGGGACAGAGGACCTTC. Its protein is CASSYSSPGQRTF.

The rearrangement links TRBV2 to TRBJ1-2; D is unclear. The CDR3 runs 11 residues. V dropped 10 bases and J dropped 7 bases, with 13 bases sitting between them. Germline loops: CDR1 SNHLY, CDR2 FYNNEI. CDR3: CATPGVGGYTF. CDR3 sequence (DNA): TGTGCCACCCCGGGAGTGGGTGGCTACACCTTC.

The CDR3 here is CASSLGQGAANTEAFF. The CDR3 DNA sequence: TGTGCCAGCAGCCTTGGACAGGGGGCGGCAAACACTGAAGCTTTCTTT. The gene calls are TRBV11-2 and TRBJ1-1; TRBD1 matches at 11 bases. J was trimmed by 2 bases and V by 5 bases; bases with no gene match: 7. Per the germline V gene, CDR1 is SGHAT and CDR2 is FQNNGV. The length of the CDR3 is 16 residues.

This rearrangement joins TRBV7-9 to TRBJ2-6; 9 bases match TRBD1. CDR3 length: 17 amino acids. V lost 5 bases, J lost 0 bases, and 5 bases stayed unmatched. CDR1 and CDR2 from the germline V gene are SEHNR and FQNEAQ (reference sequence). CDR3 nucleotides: TGTGCCAGCAGCCCGGGGACAGGGCGCTCTGGGGCCAACGTCCTGACTTTC. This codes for CASSPGTGRSGANVLTF.

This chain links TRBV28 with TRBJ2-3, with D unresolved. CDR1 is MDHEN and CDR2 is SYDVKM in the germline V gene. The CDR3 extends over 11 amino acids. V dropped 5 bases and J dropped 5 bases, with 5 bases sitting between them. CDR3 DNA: TGTGCCAGCAGTCCCCAAGATACGCAGTATTTT. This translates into CASSPQDTQYF.

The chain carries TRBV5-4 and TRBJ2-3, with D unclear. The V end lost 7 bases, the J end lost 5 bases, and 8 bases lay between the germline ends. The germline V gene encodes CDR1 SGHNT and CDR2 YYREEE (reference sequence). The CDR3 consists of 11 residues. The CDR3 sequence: CASVGLDTQYF. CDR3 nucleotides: TGTGCCAGCGTGGGCTTAGATACGCAGTATTTT.

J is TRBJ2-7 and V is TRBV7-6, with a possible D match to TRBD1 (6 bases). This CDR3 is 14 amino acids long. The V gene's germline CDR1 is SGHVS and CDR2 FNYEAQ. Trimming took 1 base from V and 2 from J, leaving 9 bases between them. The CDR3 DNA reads TGTGCCAGCAGCTTAGTACAGGGACCCTACGAGCAGTACTTC. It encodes CASSLVQGPYEQYF.

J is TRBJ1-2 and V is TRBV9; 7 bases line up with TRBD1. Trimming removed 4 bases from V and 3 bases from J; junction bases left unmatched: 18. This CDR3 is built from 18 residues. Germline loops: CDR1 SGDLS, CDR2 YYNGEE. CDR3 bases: TGTGCCAGCAGCCAGGGGGTTACAGGGGTAACCTCGGACTATGGCTACACCTTC. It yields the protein CASSQGVTGVTSDYGYTF. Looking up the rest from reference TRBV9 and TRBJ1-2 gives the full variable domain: DSGVTQTPKHLITATGQRVTLRCSPRSGDLSVYWYQQSLDQGLQFLIQYYNGEERAKGNILERFSAQQFPDLHSELNLSSLELGDSALYFCASSQGVTGVTSDYGYTFGSGTRLTVV.

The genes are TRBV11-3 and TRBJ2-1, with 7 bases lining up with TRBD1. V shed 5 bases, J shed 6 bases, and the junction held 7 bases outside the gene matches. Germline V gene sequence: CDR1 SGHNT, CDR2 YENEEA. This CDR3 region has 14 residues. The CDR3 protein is CASSLGQAGNEQFF. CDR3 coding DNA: TGTGCCAGCAGCCTCGGACAGGCGGGCAATGAGCAGTTCTTC.

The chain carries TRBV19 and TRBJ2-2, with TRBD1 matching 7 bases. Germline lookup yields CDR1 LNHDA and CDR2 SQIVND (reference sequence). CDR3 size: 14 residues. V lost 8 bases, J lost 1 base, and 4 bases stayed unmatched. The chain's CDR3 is CASLGTVNTGELFF. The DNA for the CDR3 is TGTGCCAGTCTCGGGACAGTGAACACCGGGGAGCTGTTTTTT.

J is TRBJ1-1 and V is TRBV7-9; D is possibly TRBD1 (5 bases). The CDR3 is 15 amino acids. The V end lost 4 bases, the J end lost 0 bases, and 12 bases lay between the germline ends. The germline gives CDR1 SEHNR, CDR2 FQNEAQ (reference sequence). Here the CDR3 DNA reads TGTGCCAGCAGCTCGGGGGTGGGGATGAACACTGAAGCTTTCTTT. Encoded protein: CASSSGVGMNTEAFF.

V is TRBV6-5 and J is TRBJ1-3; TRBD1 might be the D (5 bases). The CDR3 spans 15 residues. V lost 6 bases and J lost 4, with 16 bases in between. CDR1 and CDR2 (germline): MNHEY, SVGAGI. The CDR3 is CASSRQSTGGNTIYF. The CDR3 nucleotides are TGTGCCAGCAGCCGACAGTCCACGGGGGGAAACACCATATATTTT.

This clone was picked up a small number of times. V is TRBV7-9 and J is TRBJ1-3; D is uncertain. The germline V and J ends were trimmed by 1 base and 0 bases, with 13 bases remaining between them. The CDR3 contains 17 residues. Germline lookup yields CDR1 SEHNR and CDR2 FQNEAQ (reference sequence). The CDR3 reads CASSLGAQWGSGNTIYF. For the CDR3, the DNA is TGTGCCAGCAGCTTAGGAGCGCAATGGGGCTCTGGAAACACCATATATTTT.

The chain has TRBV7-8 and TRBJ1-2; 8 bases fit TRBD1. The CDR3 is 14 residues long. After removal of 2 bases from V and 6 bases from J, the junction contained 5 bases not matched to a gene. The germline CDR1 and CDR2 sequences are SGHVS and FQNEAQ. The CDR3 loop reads CASSLLRGLDGYTF. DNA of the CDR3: TGTGCCAGCAGCTTACTCAGGGGGCTTGATGGCTACACCTTC.

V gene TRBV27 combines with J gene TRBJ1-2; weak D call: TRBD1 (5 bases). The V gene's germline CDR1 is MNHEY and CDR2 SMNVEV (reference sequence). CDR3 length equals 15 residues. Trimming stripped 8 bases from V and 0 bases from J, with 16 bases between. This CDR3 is CASRTLYQANYGYTF. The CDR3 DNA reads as TGTGCCAGCCGGACACTATACCAAGCTAACTATGGCTACACCTTC.

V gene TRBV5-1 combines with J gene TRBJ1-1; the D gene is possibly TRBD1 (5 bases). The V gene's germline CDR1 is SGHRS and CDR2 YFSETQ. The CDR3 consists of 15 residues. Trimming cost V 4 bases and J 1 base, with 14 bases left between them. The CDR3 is CASSPGTYRNTEAFF. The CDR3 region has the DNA TGCGCCAGCAGCCCGGGGACTTATCGGAACACTGAAGCTTTCTTT.

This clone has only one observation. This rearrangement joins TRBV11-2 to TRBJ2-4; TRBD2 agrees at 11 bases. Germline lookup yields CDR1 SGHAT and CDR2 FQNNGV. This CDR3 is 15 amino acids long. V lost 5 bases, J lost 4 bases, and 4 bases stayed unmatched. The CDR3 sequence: CASSPRLAGKNIQYF. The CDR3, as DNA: TGTGCCAGCAGCCCGCGACTAGCGGGGAAAAACATTCAGTACTTC. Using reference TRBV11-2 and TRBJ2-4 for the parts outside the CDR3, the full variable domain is EAGVAQSPRYKIIEKRQSVAFWCNPISGHATLYWYQQILGQGPKLLIQFQNNGVVDDSQLPKDRFSAERLKGVDSTLKIQPAKLEDSAVYLCASSPRLAGKNIQYFGAGTRLSVL.

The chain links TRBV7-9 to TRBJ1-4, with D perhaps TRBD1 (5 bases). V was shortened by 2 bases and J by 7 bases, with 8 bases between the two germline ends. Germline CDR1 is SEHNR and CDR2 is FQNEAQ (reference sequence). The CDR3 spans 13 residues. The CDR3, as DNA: TGTGCCAGCAGCTTAATTGGGGGTGAAAAACTGTTTTTT. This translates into CASSLIGGEKLFF. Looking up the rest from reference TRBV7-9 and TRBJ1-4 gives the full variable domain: DTGVSQNPRHKITKRGQNVTFRCDPISEHNRLYWYRQTLGQGPEFLTYFQNEAQLEKSRLLSDRFSAERPKGSFSTLEIQRTEQGDSAMYLCASSLIGGEKLFFGSGTQLSVL.